This TCR beta chain is from a study of blood T cell repertoires in COVID-19. Clones were read by immunoSEQ multiplex PCR, and TCRdb kept only the in-frame ones, dropping some. The sample carries fewer than 250,000 clones, approximately 91% recorded once. Germline CDR1 SQVTM, CDR2 ANQGSEA. V shed 6 bases and J shed 2 bases, with 13 bases lying between them. The CDR3 has 13 amino acids. This clonotype was obtained from a man aged 25-45 years with COVID-19, enrolled during active disease. The gene calls are TRBV29-1 and TRBJ1-1; the D gene is possibly TRBD1 (5 bases). The sample comprised peripheral blood. The CDR3 nucleotides read TGCAGCGTAAAGGGGATCCCAAACACTGAAGCTTTCTTT. It specifies CSVKGIPNTEAFF.